These 2 T cell receptor beta chains came from one sample sequenced in a study of low-dose radiotherapy and immunotherapy resistance in tumors. The time point: after trial treatment. As for treatment: LDRT plus nivolumab, ipilimumab, low-dose cyclophosphamide and aspirin (RACIN trial). With TRAV- and TRBV-specific primers, first-strand cDNA was made, covering the alpha and beta chains. TCR amplification used 15 to 20 PCR cycles, a constant-region primer and a V-primer adapter. Each CDR3 protein gets one entry after TCRdb re-called the reads with MiXCR. The data contain under 110,000 distinct CDR3 sequences, around 20% of them singletons. Specimen: PBMCs, collected after low-dose radiotherapy plus immunotherapy. These receptors were obtained from a male donor with prostate cancer.

This clonotype was counted at least ten times. This rearrangement joins TRBV12-3 or TRBV12-4 to TRBJ1-2; 7 bases fit TRBD1. The CDR3 length is 12 residues. Germline trimming cut 5 bases from V and 6 bases from J; bases unmatched to any gene: 3. CDR3 sequence reads: CASSLQGNGYTF. DNA for the CDR3: TGTGCCAGCAGTCTACAGGGGAATGGCTACACCTTC.

This rearrangement joins TRBV15 to TRBJ2-2; D remains unclear. The V end lost 2 bases, the J end lost 6 bases, and 16 bases lay between the germline ends. The CDR3 runs 16 residues. Germline CDR1 LNHNV, CDR2 YYDKDF (reference sequence). CDR3 loop: CATSRKSSPGAGELFF. The CDR3 DNA sequence: TGTGCCACCAGCAGAAAATCTTCTCCGGGTGCCGGGGAGCTGTTTTTT.